These T cell receptor beta chains were read from a single sample in a study of CD8+ T cells in alopecia areata. The method was immunoSEQ multiplex PCR; TCRdb's version includes in-frame clones alone and lacks a portion of them. This sample has some 180,000 clones, with about 55% found just once. The specimen was CD8+ T cells sorted from blood, collected at week 24, from a patient treated with tofacitinib. The receptor source for this set is a human donor with alopecia areata. CDR3s include the opening cysteine and the closing phenylalanine or tryptophan. D genes are given only for firm matches. Expanded clones get a size class; other rows say once, few or many, or leave the size out.

J: TRBJ2-3
D: TRBD2
V: TRBV7-2
size: once
DNA: TGTGCCAGCAGCTTAGGCTCGACTAGCGGGGGCACAGATACGCAGTATTTT
CDR3: CASSLGSTSGGTDTQYF

J: TRBJ1-5
D: NA
V: TRBV19
size: few
DNA: TGTGCCAGTAGTATAGACCATCAGCCCCAGCATTTT
CDR3: CASSIDHQPQHF

J: TRBJ1-1
D: TRBD1
V: TRBV25-1
size: few
DNA: TGTGCCAGCAGTGGCGACAGGGATGAAGCTTTCTTT
CDR3: CASSGDRDEAFF

J: TRBJ1-4
D: NA
V: TRBV28
size: NA
DNA: TGTGCCAGCAGTTACCAACCTTCGGGACGGTCTAATGAAAAACTGTTTTTT
CDR3: CASSYQPSGRSNEKLFF

J: TRBJ1-1
D: NA
V: TRBV4-3
size: NA
DNA: TGCGCCAGCAGCCAGGACAGAGAAGCTTTCTTT
CDR3: CASSQDREAFF

J: TRBJ1-1
D: NA
V: TRBV30
size: once
DNA: TGTGCCTGGGTATCTCTAGAAGCTTTCTTT
CDR3: CAWVSLEAFF

J: TRBJ2-6
D: NA
V: TRBV14
size: NA
DNA: TGTGCCAGCAGCCACTCCTCTGGGGCCAACGTCCTGACTTTC
CDR3: CASSHSSGANVLTF

J: TRBJ2-7
D: NA
V: TRBV29-1
size: few
DNA: TGCAGCGTTGAAGCGGGGACCTACGAGCAGTACTTC
CDR3: CSVEAGTYEQYF

J: TRBJ2-4
D: TRBD1
V: TRBV25-1
size: NA
DNA: TGTGCCAGCAGTGAGGAGGACAGGGAAAACATTCAGTACTTC
CDR3: CASSEEDRENIQYF

J: TRBJ1-5
D: NA
V: TRBV29-1
size: NA
DNA: TGCAGCTGCGCGTGGCTGACCCCGAACAAACAGCCCCAGCATTTT
CDR3: CSCAWLTPNKQPQHF

J: TRBJ1-5
D: TRBD1
V: TRBV4-1
size: few
DNA: TGCGCCAGCAGCCAATACAGGGGTGAACAGCCCCAGCATTTT
CDR3: CASSQYRGEQPQHF

J: TRBJ1-2
D: NA
V: TRBV19
size: few
DNA: TGTGCCACCACGAGCGGGGGTGGCAATGGCTACACCTTC
CDR3: CATTSGGGNGYTF

J: TRBJ2-2
D: NA
V: TRBV9
size: few
DNA: TGTGCCAGCAGCCCCGGCTCCGGGGAGCTGTTTTTT
CDR3: CASSPGSGELFF

J: TRBJ2-7
D: NA
V: TRBV7-9
size: NA
DNA: TGTGCCAGTCGGGACGGCGGAGCAACCTACGAGCAGTACTTC
CDR3: CASRDGGATYEQYF

J: TRBJ2-1
D: TRBD1
V: TRBV4-3
size: NA
DNA: TGCGCCAGCAGCCCAGCCGGGACAGGCTCGGACAATGAGCAGTTCTTC
CDR3: CASSPAGTGSDNEQFF

J: TRBJ2-7
D: NA
V: TRBV5-6
size: NA
DNA: TGTGCCAGCAGCTTGGGTTACGAGCAGTACTTC
CDR3: CASSLGYEQYF

J: TRBJ1-2
D: NA
V: TRBV9
size: NA
DNA: TGTGCCAGCAGCGCCGGGACTCCTAACTATGGCTACACCTTC
CDR3: CASSAGTPNYGYTF

J: TRBJ2-1
D: NA
V: TRBV14
size: few
DNA: TGTGCCAGCAGCCCCGGACGGGGTGAGCAGTTCTTC
CDR3: CASSPGRGEQFF

J: TRBJ1-4
D: TRBD1
V: TRBV30
size: NA
DNA: TGTGCCTGGAGTTTCCGACAGGGCGGTGCCGAAAAACTGTTTTTT
CDR3: CAWSFRQGGAEKLFF

J: TRBJ2-7
D: TRBD2
V: TRBV30
size: NA
DNA: TGTGCCTGGAGTTGGACGGCGGGAGGGGTTGACGAGCAGTACTTC
CDR3: CAWSWTAGGVDEQYF

J: TRBJ2-1
D: TRBD2
V: TRBV19
size: few
DNA: TGTGCCAGTAGTATCCGAATAGCGGGGGCCTACAATGAGCAGTTCTTC
CDR3: CASSIRIAGAYNEQFF

J: TRBJ2-2
D: TRBD2
V: TRBV7-8
size: NA
DNA: TGTGCCAGCAGCTTAGAGGCGGGAGGCGGGGAGCTGTTTTTT
CDR3: CASSLEAGGGELFF

J: TRBJ2-2
D: NA
V: TRBV30
size: NA
DNA: TGTGCCTGTCCCGGACAGACCCACCCGAACACCGGGGAGCTGTTTTTT
CDR3: CACPGQTHPNTGELFF

J: TRBJ2-7
D: NA
V: TRBV18
size: few
DNA: TGTGCCAGCTCACCATCCCGGAATGGTGGCTACGAGCAGTACTTC
CDR3: CASSPSRNGGYEQYF

J: TRBJ2-7
D: TRBD1
V: TRBV29-1
size: NA
DNA: TGCAGCGTTTATCAGGGGGCCGGGAACGAGCAGTACTTC
CDR3: CSVYQGAGNEQYF

J: TRBJ1-2
D: TRBD1
V: TRBV10-3
size: NA
DNA: TGTGCCATCAGTGAGGGGACAGGGGAGGCCTATGGCTACACCTTC
CDR3: CAISEGTGEAYGYTF

J: TRBJ2-5
D: NA
V: TRBV29-1
size: NA
DNA: TGCAGCGCCCCCCGAGGGACTCCTTCGGGGGAGACCCAGTACTTC
CDR3: CSAPRGTPSGETQYF

J: TRBJ2-7
D: TRBD2
V: TRBV29-1
size: NA
DNA: TGCAGCGTCCAGGGGACTAGCGGGGCGCCCTCCTACGAGCAGTACTTC
CDR3: CSVQGTSGAPSYEQYF

J: TRBJ2-2
D: TRBD1
V: TRBV2
size: NA
DNA: TGTGCCAGCATAGGGACAGGGGCTACCGGGGAGCTGTTTTTT
CDR3: CASIGTGATGELFF

J: TRBJ2-4
D: NA
V: TRBV2
size: NA
DNA: TGTGCCAGCAGGAACTACCGCGGACCCCAAAACATTCAGTACTTC
CDR3: CASRNYRGPQNIQYF

J: TRBJ2-7
D: TRBD1
V: TRBV29-1
size: NA
DNA: TGCAGCGTTGAGCTGGACAGGGGGCTTTCCTACGAGCAGTACTTC
CDR3: CSVELDRGLSYEQYF

J: TRBJ2-4
D: NA
V: TRBV27
size: few
DNA: TGTGCCAGCAGTACTAAAACTAGAGACGCAGCCAAAAACATTCAGTACTTC
CDR3: CASSTKTRDAAKNIQYF